The T cell receptor (beta chain) under discussion was sequenced for a study of T-cell memory formation after mild COVID-19. Turning to the study itself: Largely, the TCR clusters proved donor specific. Overall study findings and caveats: Clones that contracted clustered mainly in CM and EM if CD4+ and in EMRA if CD8+.

TCRdb itself ran the 5' RACE reads through MiXCR, one entry per CDR3 protein. This sample has under 300,000 distinct CDR3 sequences, with 8% to 10% found just once. A word on this clonotype: No antigen is known for it.

The ends were cut back, 3 bases at V and 3 bases at J, with 11 bases in the middle. Looked up from germline, CDR1 is ENHRY and CDR2 is SYGVKD. There are 14 residues in the CDR3. V is TRBV10-3 and J is TRBJ1-2; D not resolved. The clonotype was recovered from a man between 18 and 29 years old who had mild COVID-19 (a few samples of this study predate the infection). Cell type and time point are not known. The specimen was PBMCs or a T cell subset sorted from them (not recorded which). CDR3 nucleotides: TGTGCCATCAGTGATGGCGGGCCGGACTATGGCTACACCTTC. It encodes CAISDGGPDYGYTF.